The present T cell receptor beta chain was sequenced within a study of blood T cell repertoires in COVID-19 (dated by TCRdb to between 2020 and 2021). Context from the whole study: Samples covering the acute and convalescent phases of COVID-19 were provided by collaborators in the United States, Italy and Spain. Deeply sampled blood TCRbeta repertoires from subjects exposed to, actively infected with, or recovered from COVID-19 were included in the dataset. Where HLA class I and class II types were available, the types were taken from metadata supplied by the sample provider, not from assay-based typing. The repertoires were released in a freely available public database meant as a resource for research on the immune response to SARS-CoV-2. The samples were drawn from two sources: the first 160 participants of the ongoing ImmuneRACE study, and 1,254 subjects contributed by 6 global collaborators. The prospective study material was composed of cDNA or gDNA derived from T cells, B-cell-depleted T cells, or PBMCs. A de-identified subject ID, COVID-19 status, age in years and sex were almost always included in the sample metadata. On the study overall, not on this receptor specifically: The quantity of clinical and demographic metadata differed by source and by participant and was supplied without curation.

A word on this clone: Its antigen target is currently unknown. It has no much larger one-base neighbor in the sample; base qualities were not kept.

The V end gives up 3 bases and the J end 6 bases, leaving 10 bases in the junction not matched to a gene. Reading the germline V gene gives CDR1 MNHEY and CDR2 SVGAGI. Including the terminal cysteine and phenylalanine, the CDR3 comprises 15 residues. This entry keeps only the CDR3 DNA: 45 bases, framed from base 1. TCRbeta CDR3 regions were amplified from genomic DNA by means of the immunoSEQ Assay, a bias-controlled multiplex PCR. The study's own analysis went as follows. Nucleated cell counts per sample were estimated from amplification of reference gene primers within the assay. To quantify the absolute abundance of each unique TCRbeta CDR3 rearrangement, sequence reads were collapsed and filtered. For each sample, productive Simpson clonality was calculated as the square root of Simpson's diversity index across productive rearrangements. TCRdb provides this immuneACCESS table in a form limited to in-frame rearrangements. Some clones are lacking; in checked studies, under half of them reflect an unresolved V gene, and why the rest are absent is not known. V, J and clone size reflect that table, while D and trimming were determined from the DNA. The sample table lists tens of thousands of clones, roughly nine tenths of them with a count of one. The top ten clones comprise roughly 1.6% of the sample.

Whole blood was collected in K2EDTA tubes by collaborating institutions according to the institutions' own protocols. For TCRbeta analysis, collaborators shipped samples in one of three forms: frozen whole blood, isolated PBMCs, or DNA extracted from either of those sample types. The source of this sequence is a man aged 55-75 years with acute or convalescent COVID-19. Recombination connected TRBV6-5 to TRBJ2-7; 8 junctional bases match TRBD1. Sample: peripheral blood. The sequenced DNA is TGTGCCAGCAGTTATCCGGGACAGGAGTTCTCCGAGCAGTACTTC. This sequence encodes CASSYPGQEFSEQYF.